One and the same sample provided the 21 T cell receptor beta chains below, sequenced in a study of T cells in Graves' hyperthyroidism and ophthalmopathy. Amplified TCR beta CDR3 regions derived from RNA transcripts. The HTBI set primed first-round TCR CDR3 RT-PCR. TCRdb reanalysed the multiplex PCR reads using MiXCR and keeps one entry per CDR3 protein. Of roughly 330,000 distinct CDR3 sequences listed, around 17% are singletons. Sample: blood. The receptors derive from a man aged 25-45 years with Graves' hyperthyroidism.

This clonotype has ten or more counts. CDR3 residues: CASSRKLTSAADTQYF. CDR3 bases: TGTGCCAGCAGCCGAAAGCTCACTAGCGCCGCAGATACGCAGTATTTT. V is TRBV2 and J is TRBJ2-3, with 7 positions matching TRBD2. The CDR3 extends over 16 amino acids. In germline, CDR1 is SNHLY, CDR2 FYNNEI. J lost 4 bases, V lost 6 bases, and 13 bases had no gene match.

This clonotype was counted ten times or more. The chain combines TRBV20-1 with TRBJ2-5, with TRBD1 as a possible D gene (6 bases). CDR3 length: 15 residues. Trimming stripped 5 bases from V and 5 bases from J, with 21 bases between. Germline V gives CDR1 DFQATT, CDR2 SNEGSKA (reference sequence). CDR3 amino acids: CSAPEQGRGVETQYF. The CDR3 DNA is TGCAGTGCTCCGGAACAGGGTCGAGGTGTGGAGACCCAGTACTTC.

In its sample, this clonotype was seen many times. For the CDR3, the DNA is TGCGCCAGCAGCTTGGTGGGGGTCCCCTACGAGCAGTACTTC. Translating gives CASSLVGVPYEQYF. This chain uses TRBV5-1 with TRBJ2-7; D might be TRBD1 or TRBD2, each matching 5 bases. The CDR3 loop spans 14 amino acids. Per the germline V gene, CDR1 is SGHRS and CDR2 is YFSETQ. Trimming removed 0 bases from V and 2 bases from J, with 9 bases in between.

This clonotype has ten or more counts. The chain has TRBV7-2 and TRBJ2-7; 10 positions match TRBD2. V shed 6 bases, J shed 5 bases, and the junction held 13 bases outside the gene matches. Germline CDR1 and CDR2: SGHTA and FQGNSA. There are 16 residues in the CDR3. CDR3 DNA: TGTGCCAGCAGTCCCGCTAGCGGGAGAGGTTTCGACGAGCAGTACTTC. Translating it yields CASSPASGRGFDEQYF.

The rearrangement uses TRBV19 and TRBJ1-1; no clear D gene. The length of the CDR3 is 14 residues. CDR1 is LNHDA, CDR2 SQIVND, per germline (reference sequence). Trimming shortened V by 5 bases and J by 4 bases, and 14 bases separated the two germline ends. CDR3 amino acids: CASSPAARGTEAFF. The CDR3 nucleotides are TGTGCCAGTAGTCCAGCAGCCCGGGGCACTGAAGCTTTCTTT.

In this sample, this clonotype turned up many times. This chain links TRBV11-2 with TRBJ2-3; D may be TRBD2 (6 bases). Germline V gives CDR1 SGHAT, CDR2 FQNNGV. The CDR3 is 15 residues long. V lost 1 base and J 3 bases, leaving 11 bases between the germline ends. The DNA for the CDR3 is TGTGCCAGCAGCTTAGTGAGAGGGAGGACAGATACGCAGTATTTT. Translation gives CASSLVRGRTDTQYF.

About this clonotype: The junction and the germline gene differ at one end; a read error may be behind it. The genes are TRBV2 and TRBJ1-2, with D unclear. Germline-derived CDR1 and CDR2 are SNHLY and FYNNEI. CDR3 length: 12 residues. DNA of the CDR3: TGTGCCACCAGTGACTTATGGGGTGGCTACACCTTC. This encodes CATSDLWGGYTF.

This clonotype was observed a few times. This chain links TRBV5-1 with TRBJ2-1, with D possibly being TRBD2 (6 bases). V gave up 1 base and J gave up 4 bases, with 15 bases separating them. The CDR3 contains 16 residues. Looked up from germline, CDR1 is SGHRS and CDR2 is YFSETQ. The CDR3 region is CASSLNVGGVYNEQFF. CDR3 DNA sequence: TGCGCCAGCAGCTTGAATGTCGGCGGGGTGTACAATGAGCAGTTCTTC.

At least ten counts were recorded for this clonotype. The chain links TRBV11-2 to TRBJ2-1; possibly TRBD1 or TRBD2 for D (5 bases each). Trimming cost V 5 bases and J 6 bases, with 17 bases left between them. Germline lookup yields CDR1 SGHAT and CDR2 FQNNGV. The CDR3 runs 15 residues. CDR3 sequence (DNA): TGTGCCAGCAGCCCGGGGACGGGACGGGGCAATGAGCAGTTCTTC. It is translated as CASSPGTGRGNEQFF.

Ten or more counts support this clonotype. The genes are TRBV6-5 and TRBJ2-5, with a tentative D call TRBD2 (6 bases). CDR1 is MNHEY and CDR2 is SVGAGI in the germline V gene. Trimming shortened V by 0 bases and J by 1 base, and 12 bases separated the two germline ends. This CDR3 has 16 residues. As DNA, the CDR3 is TGTGCCAGCAGTTACTCCCGGGAGTTTGGCCAAGAGACCCAGTACTTC. Residues: CASSYSREFGQETQYF.

This clonotype was seen repeatedly, ten times or more. The rearrangement links TRBV7-2 to TRBJ2-7, with 8 bases matching TRBD2. The length of the CDR3 is 13 residues. Trimming at V came to 5 bases and at J to 8 bases, leaving 8 bases not matched to a gene. Germline-derived CDR1 and CDR2 are SGHTA and FQGNSA. CDR3 protein: CASSLPEREKQYF. CDR3 nucleotide sequence: TGTGCCAGCAGCCTCCCAGAGCGGGAGAAGCAGTACTTC.

The rearrangement links TRBV10-2 to TRBJ2-7, with D tentatively TRBD2 (6 bases). The length of the CDR3 is 14 residues. Trimming pared 2 bases from V and 2 bases from J, leaving 10 bases between. Germline CDR1 WSHSY, CDR2 SAAADI. The CDR3 region is CASSELATTYEQYF. The CDR3 DNA follows: TGCGCCAGCAGTGAGCTAGCGACCACCTACGAGCAGTACTTC.

There are many counts of this clonotype. V gene TRBV5-6 combines with J gene TRBJ2-1; 9 bases line up with TRBD2. V gave up 6 bases and J gave up 4 bases; unmatched junction bases: 8. CDR3 length: 15 amino acids. Germline V CDR1 and CDR2: SGHDT, YYEEEE. The CDR3 loop is CASTYSGSWYNEQFF. The CDR3 DNA is TGTGCCAGCACCTATAGCGGGAGCTGGTACAATGAGCAGTTCTTC.

The chain uses TRBV29-1 and TRBJ2-2, with 9 bases that match TRBD1. Germline trimming cut 3 bases from V and 4 bases from J; bases unmatched to any gene: 3. The length of the CDR3 is 14 residues. Germline V gene data show CDR1 as SQVTM and CDR2 as ANQGSEA. The CDR3 loop reads CSVEVDRGTGELFF. The CDR3 DNA sequence: TGCAGCGTTGAGGTGGACAGGGGCACCGGGGAGCTGTTTTTT.

This clonotype was seen at least ten times. The CDR3 region is CASSQAPGQGYEKLFF. CDR3 in DNA: TGTGCCAGCAGCCAAGCCCCGGGACAGGGTTATGAAAAACTGTTTTTT. The chain employs TRBV3-1 and TRBJ1-4, with 9 nucleotides matching TRBD1. The CDR3 is made up of 16 amino acids. With 1 base clipped from V and 6 bases from J, the junction kept 6 bases outside the gene matches. Germline V gene sequence: CDR1 LGHDT, CDR2 YNNKEL (reference sequence).

The genes are TRBV27 and TRBJ1-5; D is undetermined. This CDR3 comprises 13 residues. V was pared by 3 bases and J by 6 bases, with 9 bases between. Germline V lookup: CDR1 MNHEY, CDR2 SMNVEV (reference sequence). DNA of the CDR3: TGTGCCAGCAGTTTGTCGGTTGGTCAGCCCCAGCATTTT. It specifies CASSLSVGQPQHF.

This clonotype occurred many times. The V call is TRBV5-5, the J call TRBJ2-7; 7 bases agree with TRBD2. Germline V CDR1 and CDR2: SGHKS, YYEKEE (reference sequence). CDR3 length: 14 residues. The V and J ends lost 2 bases and 2 bases, in that order; junction bases with no gene match: 4. For the CDR3, the DNA is TGTGCCAGCAGCTTACTAGCGTCCACCTACGAGCAGTACTTC. Translated, it gives CASSLLASTYEQYF.

The table lists this clonotype with many counts. Here the CDR3 reads CASSLWSTANEQFF. The CDR3 nucleotides are TGTGCCAGCAGCTTATGGAGCACAGCCAATGAGCAGTTCTTC. The V gene is TRBV7-3, the J gene TRBJ2-1; D is undetermined. Germline CDR1 is SGHTA and CDR2 is FQGTGA. The CDR3 totals 14 residues. V was clipped by 2 bases and J by 6 bases, with 11 bases between them.

This clonotype occurred many times. The chain combines TRBV7-2 with TRBJ1-1; D is undetermined. The CDR3 has 12 residues. Germline CDR1 and CDR2: SGHTA and FQGNSA. Trimming cost V 5 bases and J 5 bases, with 9 bases left between them. CDR3 bases: TGTGCCAGCAGCGGCGTGAGTACTGAAGCTTTCTTT. It translates to CASSGVSTEAFF.

This clonotype has just a few counts. The chain combines TRBV20-1 with TRBJ1-3; no clear D. V was trimmed by 0 bases and J by 2 bases, leaving 17 bases between them. Germline V CDR1 and CDR2: DFQATT, SNEGSKA (reference sequence). The length of the CDR3 is 17 residues. The CDR3 loop is CSARDNLEPGAGNTIYF. The CDR3 DNA follows: TGCAGTGCTAGAGATAATCTAGAGCCAGGAGCTGGAAACACCATATATTTT.

This clonotype was seen ten or more times. J is TRBJ2-3 and V is TRBV7-8, with D uncertain. Germline lookup yields CDR1 SGHVS and CDR2 FQNEAQ. The CDR3 is 16 amino acids. Trimming cost V 5 bases and J 6 bases, with 21 bases left between them. The CDR3 DNA reads TGTGCCAGCAGCGCCCGAAGGTTTCCCGGGCGGGATACGCAGTATTTT. It is translated as CASSARRFPGRDTQYF.